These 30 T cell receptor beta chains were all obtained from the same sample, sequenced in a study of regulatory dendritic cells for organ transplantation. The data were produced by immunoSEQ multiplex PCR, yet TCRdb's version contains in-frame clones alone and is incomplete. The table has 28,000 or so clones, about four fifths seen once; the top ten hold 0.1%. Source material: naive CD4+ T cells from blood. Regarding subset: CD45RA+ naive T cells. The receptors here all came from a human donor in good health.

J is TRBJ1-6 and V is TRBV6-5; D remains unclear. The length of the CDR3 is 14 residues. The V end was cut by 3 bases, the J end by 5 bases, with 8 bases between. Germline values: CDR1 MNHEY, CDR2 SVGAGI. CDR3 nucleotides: TGTGCCAGCAGTTATGGCCCTGATAATTCACCCCTCCACTTT. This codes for CASSYGPDNSPLHF.

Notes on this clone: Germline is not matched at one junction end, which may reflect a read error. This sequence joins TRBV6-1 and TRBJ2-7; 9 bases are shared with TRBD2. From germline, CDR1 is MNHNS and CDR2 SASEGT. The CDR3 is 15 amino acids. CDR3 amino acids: CASSELPSSGVSGSF. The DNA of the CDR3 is TGTGCCAGCAGTGAACTTCCCTCTAGCGGGGTATCAGGTTCCTTC.

The CDR3 DNA follows: TGTGCCAGCAGTGAGGGAGGGACTAGCGTCACCCGGACAGATACGCAGTATTTT. This gives the protein CASSEGGTSVTRTDTQYF. The V and J genes are TRBV6-1 and TRBJ2-3, with TRBD2 matching over 10 bases. The CDR3 length is 18 residues. The germline V gene has CDR1 MNHNS and CDR2 SASEGT. The trim removed 3 bases at V and 3 bases at J, leaving 12 bases unmatched.

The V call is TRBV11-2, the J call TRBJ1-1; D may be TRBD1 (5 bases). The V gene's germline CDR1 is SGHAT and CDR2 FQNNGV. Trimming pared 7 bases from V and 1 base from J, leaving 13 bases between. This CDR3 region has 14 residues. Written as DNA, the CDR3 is TGTGCCAGCACTCGGGGGACGAAGAACACTGAAGCTTTCTTT. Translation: CASTRGTKNTEAFF.

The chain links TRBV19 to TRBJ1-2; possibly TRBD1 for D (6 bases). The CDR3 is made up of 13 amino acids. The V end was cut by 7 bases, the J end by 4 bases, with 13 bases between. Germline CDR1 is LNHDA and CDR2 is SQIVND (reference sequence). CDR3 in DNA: TGTGCCAGTAAGGTACAGGGCGCCTATGGCTACACCTTC. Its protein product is CASKVQGAYGYTF.

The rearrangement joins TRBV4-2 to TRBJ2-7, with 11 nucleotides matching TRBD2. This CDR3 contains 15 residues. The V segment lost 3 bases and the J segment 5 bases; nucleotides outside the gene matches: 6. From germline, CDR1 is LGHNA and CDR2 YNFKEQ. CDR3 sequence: CASSQYSGGADEQYF. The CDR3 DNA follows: TGTGCCAGCAGCCAGTATAGCGGGGGGGCCGACGAGCAGTACTTC.

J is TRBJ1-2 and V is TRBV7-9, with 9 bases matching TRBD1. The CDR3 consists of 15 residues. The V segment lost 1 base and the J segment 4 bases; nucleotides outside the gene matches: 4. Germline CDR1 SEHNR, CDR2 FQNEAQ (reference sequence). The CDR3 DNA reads TGTGCCAGCAGCTTAGGGACAGGGGACCTCTATGGCTACACCTTC. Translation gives CASSLGTGDLYGYTF. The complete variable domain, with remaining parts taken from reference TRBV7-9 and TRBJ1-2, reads DTGVSQNPRHKITKRGQNVTFRCDPISEHNRLYWYRQTLGQGPEFLTYFQNEAQLEKSRLLSDRFSAERPKGSFSTLEIQRTEQGDSAMYLCASSLGTGDLYGYTFGSGTRLTVV.

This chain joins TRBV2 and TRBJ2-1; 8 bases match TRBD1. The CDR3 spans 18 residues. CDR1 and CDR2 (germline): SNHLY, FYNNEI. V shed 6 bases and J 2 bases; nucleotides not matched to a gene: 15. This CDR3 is CASSKDRTGRYPYNEQFF. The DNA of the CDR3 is TGTGCCAGCAGCAAAGATCGGACAGGGCGTTATCCCTACAATGAGCAGTTCTTC.

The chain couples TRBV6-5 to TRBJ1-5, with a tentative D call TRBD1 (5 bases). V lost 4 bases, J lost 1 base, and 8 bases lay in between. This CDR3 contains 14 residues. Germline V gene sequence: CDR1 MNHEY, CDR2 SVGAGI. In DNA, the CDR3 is TGTGCCAGCAGTTTAGGGGTGAGCAATCAGCCCCAGCATTTT. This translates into CASSLGVSNQPQHF.

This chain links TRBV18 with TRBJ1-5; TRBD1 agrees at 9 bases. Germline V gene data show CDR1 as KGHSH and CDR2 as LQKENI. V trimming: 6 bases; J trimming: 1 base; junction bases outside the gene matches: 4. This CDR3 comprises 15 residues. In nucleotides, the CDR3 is TGTGCCAGCTCCCTCGGGACAGGGAGCAATCAGCCCCAGCATTTT. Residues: CASSLGTGSNQPQHF.

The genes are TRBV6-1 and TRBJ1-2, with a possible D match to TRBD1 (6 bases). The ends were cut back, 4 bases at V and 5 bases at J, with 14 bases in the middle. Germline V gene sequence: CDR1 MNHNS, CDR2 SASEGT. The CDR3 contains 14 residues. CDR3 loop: CASSVSQGPYGYTF. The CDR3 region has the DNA TGTGCCAGCAGTGTTTCTCAGGGGCCTTATGGCTACACCTTC.

The CDR3 loop is CASSPTSGVEETQYF. The CDR3 coding sequence is TGTGCCAGCTCACCAACTAGCGGGGTAGAGGAGACCCAGTACTTC. V gene TRBV18 combines with J gene TRBJ2-5, with 10 bases aligning to TRBD2. J was trimmed by 5 bases and V by 2 bases; bases with no gene match: 5. The germline V gene encodes CDR1 KGHSH and CDR2 LQKENI. CDR3 length: 15 amino acids. Looking up the rest from reference TRBV18 and TRBJ2-5 gives the full variable domain: NAGVMQNPRHLVRRRGQEARLRCSPMKGHSHVYWYRQLPEEGLKFMVYLQKENIIDESGMPKERFSAEFPKEGPSILRIQQVVRGDSAAYFCASSPTSGVEETQYFGPGTRLLVL.

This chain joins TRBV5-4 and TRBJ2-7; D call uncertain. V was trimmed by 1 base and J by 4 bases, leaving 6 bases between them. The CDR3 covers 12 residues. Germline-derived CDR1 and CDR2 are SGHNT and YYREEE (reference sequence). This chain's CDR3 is CASSLSNYEQYF. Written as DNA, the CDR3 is TGTGCCAGCAGCTTGTCCAATTACGAGCAGTACTTC.

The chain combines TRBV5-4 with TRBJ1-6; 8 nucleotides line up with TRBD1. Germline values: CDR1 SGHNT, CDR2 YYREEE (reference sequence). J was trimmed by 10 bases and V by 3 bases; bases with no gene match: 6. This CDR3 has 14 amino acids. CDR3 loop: CASSSDRGESPLHF. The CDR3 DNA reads TGTGCCAGCAGCTCAGACAGGGGCGAGTCACCCCTCCACTTT.

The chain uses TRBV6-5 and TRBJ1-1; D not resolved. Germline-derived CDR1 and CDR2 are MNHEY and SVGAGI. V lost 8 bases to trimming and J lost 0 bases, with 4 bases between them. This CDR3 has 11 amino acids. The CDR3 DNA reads TGTGCCAGCGTCTTGAACACTGAAGCTTTCTTT. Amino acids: CASVLNTEAFF.

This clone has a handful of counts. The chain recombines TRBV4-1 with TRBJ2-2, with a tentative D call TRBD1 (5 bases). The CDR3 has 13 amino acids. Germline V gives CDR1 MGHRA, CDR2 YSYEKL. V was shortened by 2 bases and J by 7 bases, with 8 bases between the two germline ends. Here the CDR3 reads CASSQSGIGELFF. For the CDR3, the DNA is TGCGCCAGCAGCCAATCAGGGATCGGGGAGCTGTTTTTT.

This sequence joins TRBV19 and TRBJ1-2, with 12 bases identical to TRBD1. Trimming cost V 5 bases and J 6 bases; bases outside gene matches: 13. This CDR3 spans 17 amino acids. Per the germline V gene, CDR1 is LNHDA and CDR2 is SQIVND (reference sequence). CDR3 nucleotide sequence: TGTGCCAGTAGTCACAGGGACAGGGGGCGGTCTGCCGATGGCTACACCTTC. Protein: CASSHRDRGRSADGYTF. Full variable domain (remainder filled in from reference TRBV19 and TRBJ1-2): DGGITQSPKYLFRKEGQNVTLSCEQNLNHDAMYWYRQDPGQGLRLIYYSQIVNDFQKGDIAEGYSVSREKKESFPLTVTSAQKNPTAFYLCASSHRDRGRSADGYTFGSGTRLTVV.

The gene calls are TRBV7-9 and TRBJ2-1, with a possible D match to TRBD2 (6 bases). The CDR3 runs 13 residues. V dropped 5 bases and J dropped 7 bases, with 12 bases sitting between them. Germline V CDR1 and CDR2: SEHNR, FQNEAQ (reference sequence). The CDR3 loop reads CASSGGGVNEQFF. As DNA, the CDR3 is TGTGCCAGCAGCGGGGGAGGAGTGAATGAGCAGTTCTTC.

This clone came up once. CDR3 DNA sequence: TGTGCCAGTAGTATACGGGAGTTAAACTCACCCCTCCACTTT. Translating gives CASSIRELNSPLHF. V is TRBV19 and J is TRBJ1-6; D remains unclear. The germline gives CDR1 LNHDA, CDR2 SQIVND (reference sequence). Between the trimmed V and J ends, which lost 2 bases and 10 bases, there was a span of 12 bases. The CDR3 spans 14 residues. Supplemented by reference TRBV19 and TRBJ1-6, the full variable domain reads DGGITQSPKYLFRKEGQNVTLSCEQNLNHDAMYWYRQDPGQGLRLIYYSQIVNDFQKGDIAEGYSVSREKKESFPLTVTSAQKNPTAFYLCASSIRELNSPLHFGNGTRLTVT.

The CDR3 DNA follows: TGTGCCAGCAGCTGGACAGGGGATGGCTACACCTTC. This encodes CASSWTGDGYTF. J is TRBJ1-2 and V is TRBV7-2; TRBD1 aligns across 9 bases. The V and J ends lost 4 bases and 6 bases, in that order; junction bases with no gene match: 0. CDR1 and CDR2 from the germline V gene are SGHTA and FQGNSA. The CDR3 contains 12 residues.

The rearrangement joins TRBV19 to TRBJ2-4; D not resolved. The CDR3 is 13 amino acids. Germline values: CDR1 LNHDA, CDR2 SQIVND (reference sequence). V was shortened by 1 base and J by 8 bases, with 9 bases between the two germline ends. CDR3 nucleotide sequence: TGTGCCAGTAGTATAGGTGAGCAGGACATTCAGTACTTC. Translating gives CASSIGEQDIQYF.

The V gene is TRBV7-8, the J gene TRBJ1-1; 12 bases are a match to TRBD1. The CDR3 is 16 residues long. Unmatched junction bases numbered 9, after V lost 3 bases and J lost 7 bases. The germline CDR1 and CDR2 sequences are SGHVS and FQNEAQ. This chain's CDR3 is CASSFRGQGALGEAFF. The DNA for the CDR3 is TGTGCCAGCAGCTTTCGGGGACAGGGGGCGCTTGGTGAAGCTTTCTTT.

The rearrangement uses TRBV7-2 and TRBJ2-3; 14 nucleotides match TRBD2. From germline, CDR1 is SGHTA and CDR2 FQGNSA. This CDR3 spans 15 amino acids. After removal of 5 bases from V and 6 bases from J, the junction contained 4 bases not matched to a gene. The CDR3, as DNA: TGTGCCAGCAGCCCCAGACTAGCGGGGGGGGATACGCAGTATTTT. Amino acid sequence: CASSPRLAGGDTQYF.

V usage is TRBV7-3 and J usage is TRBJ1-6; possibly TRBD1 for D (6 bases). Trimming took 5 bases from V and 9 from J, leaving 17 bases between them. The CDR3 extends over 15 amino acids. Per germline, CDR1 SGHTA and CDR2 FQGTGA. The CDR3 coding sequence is TGTGCCAGCAGCGATGGGGGCAGGGGTGTTTCACCCCTCCACTTT. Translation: CASSDGGRGVSPLHF.

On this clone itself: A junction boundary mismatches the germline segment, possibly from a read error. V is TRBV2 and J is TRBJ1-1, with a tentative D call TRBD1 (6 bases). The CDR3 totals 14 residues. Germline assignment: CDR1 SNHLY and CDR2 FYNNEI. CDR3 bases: TGTGCCAGCAGTGGGGGGCAGATGAACCCTGAAGCTTTCTTT. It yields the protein CASSGGQMNPEAFF.

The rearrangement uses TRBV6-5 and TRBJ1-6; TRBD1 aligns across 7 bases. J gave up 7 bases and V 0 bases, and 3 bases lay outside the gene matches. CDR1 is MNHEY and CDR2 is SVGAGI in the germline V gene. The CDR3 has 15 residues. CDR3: CASSYSGTDNSPLHF. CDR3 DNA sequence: TGTGCCAGCAGTTACTCCGGGACAGACAATTCACCCCTCCACTTT.

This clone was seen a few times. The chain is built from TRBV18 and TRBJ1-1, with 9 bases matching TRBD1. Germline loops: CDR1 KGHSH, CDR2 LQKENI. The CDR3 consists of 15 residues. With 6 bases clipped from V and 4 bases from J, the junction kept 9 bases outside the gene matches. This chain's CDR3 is CASSLGDRVSTEAFF. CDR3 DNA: TGTGCCAGCTCCCTCGGGGACAGGGTGAGCACTGAAGCTTTCTTT.

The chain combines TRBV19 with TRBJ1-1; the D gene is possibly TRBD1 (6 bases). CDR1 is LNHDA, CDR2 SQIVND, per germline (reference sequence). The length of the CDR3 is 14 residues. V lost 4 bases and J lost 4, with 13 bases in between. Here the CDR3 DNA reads TGTGCCAGTAGTACCACAGGGTTGGGCACTGAAGCTTTCTTT. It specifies CASSTTGLGTEAFF.

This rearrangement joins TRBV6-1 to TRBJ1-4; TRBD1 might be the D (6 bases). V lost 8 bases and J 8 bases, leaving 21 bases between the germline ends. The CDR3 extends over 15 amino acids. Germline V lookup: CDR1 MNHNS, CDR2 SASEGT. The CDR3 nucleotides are TGTGCCAGCTTTTTTTTACAGGGTACTGACGAAAAACTGTTTTTT. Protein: CASFFLQGTDEKLFF.

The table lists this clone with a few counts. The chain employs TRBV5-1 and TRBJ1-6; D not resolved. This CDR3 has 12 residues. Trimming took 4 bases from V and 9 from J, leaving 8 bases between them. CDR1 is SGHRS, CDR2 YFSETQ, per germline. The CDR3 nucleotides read TGCGCCAGCAGCCCCTCAGGTTCACCCCTCCACTTT. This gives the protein CASSPSGSPLHF.